The 8 T cell receptor beta chains listed next were all sequenced from one sample in a study of blood T cell repertoires in COVID-19. The assay was immunoSEQ multiplex PCR, and TCRdb's table has in-frame clones only and misses some. The table includes 150,000 to 200,000 clones, 70% to 85% detected once. The sequenced sample was peripheral blood. The source of these receptors is a woman of 80 years or more with acute or convalescent COVID-19.

The chain uses TRBV5-1 and TRBJ2-2; 10 bases line up with TRBD2. V was clipped by 4 bases and J by 3 bases; unmatched bases: 9. This CDR3 comprises 17 residues. Germline V CDR1 and CDR2: SGHRS, YFSETQ. In nucleotides, the CDR3 is TGCGCCAGCAGCCCGGACCCTAGCGGGAGTTACACCGGGGAGCTGTTTTTT. Protein product: CASSPDPSGSYTGELFF.

CDR3: CASSFTSVNEQFF. The CDR3, as DNA: TGTGCCAGCAGCTTCACTAGCGTAAATGAGCAGTTCTTC. V is TRBV11-3 and J is TRBJ2-1, with 7 bases aligning to TRBD2. From germline, CDR1 is SGHNT and CDR2 YENEEA. The CDR3 spans 13 residues. V was clipped by 3 bases and J by 7 bases; unmatched bases: 3.

CDR3 sequence (DNA): TGTGCCAGCAGTTACTTGTTTACCGGGCCGGGGACAGATACGCAGTATTTT. It translates to CASSYLFTGPGTDTQYF. The chain is built from TRBV6-2 or TRBV6-3 and TRBJ2-3, with TRBD2 as a possible D gene (5 bases). Trimming pared 1 base from V and 3 bases from J, leaving 17 bases between. CDR1 is MNHEY, CDR2 SVGEGT, per germline. The CDR3 runs to 17 residues.

CDR3 bases: TGTGCCAGCACCGAGGGAGGCTCCGAGCAGTACTTC. This gives the protein CASTEGGSEQYF. The chain recombines TRBV12-3 or TRBV12-4 with TRBJ2-7; the D gene is possibly TRBD2 (6 bases). This CDR3 contains 12 residues. V dropped 7 bases and J dropped 6 bases, with 13 bases sitting between them.

This clone was observed a few times. This chain joins TRBV6-5 and TRBJ1-1, with D possibly being TRBD1 (6 bases). V dropped 6 bases and J dropped 4 bases, with 12 bases sitting between them. The germline V gene encodes CDR1 MNHEY and CDR2 SVGAGI. This CDR3 is built from 13 residues. The CDR3 region is CASSLGGATEAFF. CDR3 nucleotides: TGTGCCAGCAGCCTGGGGGGGGCCACTGAAGCTTTCTTT.

This chain joins TRBV10-3 and TRBJ2-7, with 11 bases that match TRBD2. The junction had 6 bases not matched to a gene; V was cut back by 0 bases and J by 5 bases. The CDR3 runs to 16 residues. CDR1 is ENHRY and CDR2 is SYGVKD in the germline V gene. In DNA form, the CDR3 reads TGTGCCATCAGTGAGTCGGCTAGCGGGAGGAGGAACGAGCAGTACTTC. Residues: CAISESASGRRNEQYF.

V is TRBV21-1 and J is TRBJ2-1; TRBD1 is the table's D call and was not checked against the DNA. TRBV21-1 constitutes a pseudogene. This CDR3 is built from 19 residues. The CDR3 loop reads CASSRQGRRLPSSYNEQFF. Here the CDR3 DNA reads TGTGCCAGCAGCAGACAGGGAAGGCGGCTACCGAGCTCCTACAATGAGCAGTTCTTC.

V gene TRBV10-2 combines with J gene TRBJ1-1; 10 nucleotides match TRBD1. The CDR3 extends over 16 amino acids. V was clipped by 6 bases and J by 1 base; unmatched bases: 8. Germline CDR1 reads WSHSY; CDR2 reads SAAADI. The CDR3 region is CASRLGQGVRNTEAFF. The CDR3 DNA reads TGCGCCAGCAGGCTCGGACAGGGGGTGAGGAACACTGAAGCTTTCTTT.